This note documents a single T cell receptor beta chain sequence. This clone appeared once. Its antigen has not been determined. No base quality values were provided; no much bigger clone lies one nucleotide off. The germline V gene sets CDR1 to KGHSH and CDR2 to LQKENI. The junction carries 13 bases between V and J, which are trimmed by 3 bases and 2 bases respectively. The CDR3, cysteine through phenylalanine, is 16 amino acids long. Only CDR3 DNA is held: 48 bases, read in frame from base 1. These data come from a study of T cell changes during pregnancy in multiple sclerosis (dated 2019 in TCRdb). Study-level background: The study examined how the T cell repertoire changed over the course of pregnancy in women with multiple sclerosis.

The library was prepared using the immunoSEQ multiplex PCR assay. Drawn from immuneACCESS, this table holds only the in-frame rearrangements with V and J called that TCRdb kept. Clones are partly lost; checked studies trace under half to an unresolved V gene and leave the rest unexplained. In all, the sample holds about 40,000 clones, and approximately 94% of those were seen once. The ten largest clones take up 1% to 1.5% of the sample. This receptor chain uses TRBV18 and TRBJ1-4; the best D guess is TRBD1, with 5 bases matching. The source material was peripheral blood, sampled before pregnancy. This sequence was found in a female donor with multiple sclerosis, enrolled in a pregnancy study. CDR3 protein: CASSPPGIFTNEKLFF. The DNA reads as follows: TGTGCCAGCTCACCCCCAGGGATTTTTACTAATGAAAAACTGTTTTTT. With all but the CDR3 taken from the reference TRBV18 and TRBJ1-4 genes, the full variable domain is: NAGVMQNPRHLVRRRGQEARLRCSPMKGHSHVYWYRQLPEEGLKFMVYLQKENIIDESGMPKERFSAEFPKEGPSILRIQQVVRGDSAAYFCASSPPGIFTNEKLFFGSGTQLSVL.